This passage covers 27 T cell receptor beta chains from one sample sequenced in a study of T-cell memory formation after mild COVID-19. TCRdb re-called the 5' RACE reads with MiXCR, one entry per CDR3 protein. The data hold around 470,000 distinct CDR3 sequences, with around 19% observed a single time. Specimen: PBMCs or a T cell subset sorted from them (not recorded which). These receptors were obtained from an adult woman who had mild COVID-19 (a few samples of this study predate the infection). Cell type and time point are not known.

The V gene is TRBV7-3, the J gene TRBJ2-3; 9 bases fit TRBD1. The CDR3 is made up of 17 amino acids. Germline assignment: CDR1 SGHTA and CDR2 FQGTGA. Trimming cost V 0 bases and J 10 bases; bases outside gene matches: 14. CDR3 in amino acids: CASSLTGTGTSQSPQYF. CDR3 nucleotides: TGTGCCAGCAGCTTAACAGGGACAGGGACCTCACAGTCGCCGCAGTATTTT.

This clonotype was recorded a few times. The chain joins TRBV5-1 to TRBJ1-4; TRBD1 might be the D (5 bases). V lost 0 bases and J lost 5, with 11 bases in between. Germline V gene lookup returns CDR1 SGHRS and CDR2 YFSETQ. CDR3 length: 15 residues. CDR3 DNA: TGCGCCAGCAGCTTGGACGGGGACTCAAATGAAAAACTGTTTTTT. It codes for CASSLDGDSNEKLFF.

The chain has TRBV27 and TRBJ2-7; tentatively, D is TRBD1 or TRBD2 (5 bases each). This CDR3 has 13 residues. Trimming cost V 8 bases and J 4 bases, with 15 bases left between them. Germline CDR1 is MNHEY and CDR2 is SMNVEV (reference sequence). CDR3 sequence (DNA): TGTGCCAGCGGGGCAGGGACGATATACGAGCAGTACTTC. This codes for CASGAGTIYEQYF.

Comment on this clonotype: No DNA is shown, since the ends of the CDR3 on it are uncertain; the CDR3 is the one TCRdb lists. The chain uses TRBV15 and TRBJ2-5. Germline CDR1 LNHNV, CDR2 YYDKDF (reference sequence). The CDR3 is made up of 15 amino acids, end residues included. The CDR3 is CATSPLWQVQETQYF.

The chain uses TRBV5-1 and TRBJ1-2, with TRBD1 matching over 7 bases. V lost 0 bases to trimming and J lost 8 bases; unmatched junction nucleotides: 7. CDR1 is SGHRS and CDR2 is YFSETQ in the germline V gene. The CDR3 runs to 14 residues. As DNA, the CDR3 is TGCGCCAGCAGCTTGGGTGACAGGGAGTTAGGCTACACCTTC. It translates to CASSLGDRELGYTF.

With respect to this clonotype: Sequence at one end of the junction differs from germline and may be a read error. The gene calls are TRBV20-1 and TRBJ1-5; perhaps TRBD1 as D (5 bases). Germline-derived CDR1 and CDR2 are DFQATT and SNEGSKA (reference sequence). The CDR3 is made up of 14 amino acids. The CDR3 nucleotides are TGCAGTGCGAGAGCCGGGGACAGCAATCAGCCCCAGCATTTT. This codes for CSARAGDSNQPQHF.

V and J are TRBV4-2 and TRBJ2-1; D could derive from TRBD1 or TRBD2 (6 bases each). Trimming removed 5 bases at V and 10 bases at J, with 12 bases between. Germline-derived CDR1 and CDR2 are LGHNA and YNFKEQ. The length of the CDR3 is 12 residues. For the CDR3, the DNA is TGTGCCAGCAGCGGAGGGGGGCGGGAGCAGTTCTTC. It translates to CASSGGGREQFF.

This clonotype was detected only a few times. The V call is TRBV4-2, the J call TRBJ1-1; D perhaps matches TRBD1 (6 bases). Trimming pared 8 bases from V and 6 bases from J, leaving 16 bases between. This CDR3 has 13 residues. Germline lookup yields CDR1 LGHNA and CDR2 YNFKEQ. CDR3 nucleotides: TGTGCCAGCGGTCACAGGGTAGGAGCTGAAGCTTTCTTT. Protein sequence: CASGHRVGAEAFF.

CDR3 in DNA: TGCGCCAGCAGCCAAGTCATGGGGTTTGTAGCGGGGGTGCGCTCCTACGAGCAGTACTTC. Protein: CASSQVMGFVAGVRSYEQYF. This chain uses TRBV4-1 with TRBJ2-7; 9 positions agree with TRBD2. The junction had 16 bases not matched to a gene; V was cut back by 1 base and J by 0 bases. The germline CDR1 and CDR2 sequences are MGHRA and YSYEKL. CDR3 length equals 20 residues.

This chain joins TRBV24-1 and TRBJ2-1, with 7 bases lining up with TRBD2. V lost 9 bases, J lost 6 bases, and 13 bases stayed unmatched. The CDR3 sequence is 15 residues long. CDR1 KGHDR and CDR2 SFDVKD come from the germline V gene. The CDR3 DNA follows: TGTGCCACCGGGGGGGACTTCGGTGGGGGCAATGAGCAGTTCTTC. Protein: CATGGDFGGGNEQFF.

CDR3 coding DNA: TGTGCCAGCAGCTTAGCCCCTCTAGCGGGAGCGACAGATACGCAGTATTTT. Translation gives CASSLAPLAGATDTQYF. This chain joins TRBV11-2 and TRBJ2-3, with 10 bases aligning to TRBD2. V dropped 1 base and J dropped 3; count of bases not matched to a gene: 7. Germline loops: CDR1 SGHAT, CDR2 FQNNGV. The CDR3 is 17 amino acids.

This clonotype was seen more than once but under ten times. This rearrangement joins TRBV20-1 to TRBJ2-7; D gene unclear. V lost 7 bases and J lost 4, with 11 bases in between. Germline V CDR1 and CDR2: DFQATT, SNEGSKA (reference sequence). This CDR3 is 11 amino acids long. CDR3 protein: CSVLGRYEQYF. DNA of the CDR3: TGCAGTGTGTTAGGGCGGTACGAGCAGTACTTC.

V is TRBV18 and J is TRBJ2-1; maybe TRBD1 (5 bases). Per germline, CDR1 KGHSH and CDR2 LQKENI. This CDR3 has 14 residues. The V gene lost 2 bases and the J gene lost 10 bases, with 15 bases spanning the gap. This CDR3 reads CASSPVIGRVEQFF. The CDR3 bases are TGTGCCAGCTCACCAGTTATTGGCAGGGTAGAGCAGTTCTTC.

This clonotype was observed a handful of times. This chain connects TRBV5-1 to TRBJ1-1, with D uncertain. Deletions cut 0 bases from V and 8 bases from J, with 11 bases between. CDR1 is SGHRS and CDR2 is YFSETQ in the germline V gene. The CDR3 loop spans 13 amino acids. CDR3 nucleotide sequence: TGCGCCAGCAGCTTGGCCAGCGATAACGAAGCTTTCTTT. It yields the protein CASSLASDNEAFF.

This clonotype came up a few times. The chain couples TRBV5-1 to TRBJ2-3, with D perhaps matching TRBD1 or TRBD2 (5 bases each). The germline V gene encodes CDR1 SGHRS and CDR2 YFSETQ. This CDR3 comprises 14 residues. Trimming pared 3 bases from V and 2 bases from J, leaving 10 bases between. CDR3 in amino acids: CASSSGTNTDTQYF. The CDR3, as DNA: TGCGCCAGCAGCTCCGGGACCAACACAGATACGCAGTATTTT.

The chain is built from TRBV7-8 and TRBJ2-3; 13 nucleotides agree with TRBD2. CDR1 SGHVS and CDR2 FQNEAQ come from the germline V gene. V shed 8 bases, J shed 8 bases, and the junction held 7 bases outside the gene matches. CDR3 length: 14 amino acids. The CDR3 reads CASGRTSGSVTQYF. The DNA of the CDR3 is TGTGCCAGCGGCCGGACTAGCGGGAGTGTTACGCAGTATTTT.

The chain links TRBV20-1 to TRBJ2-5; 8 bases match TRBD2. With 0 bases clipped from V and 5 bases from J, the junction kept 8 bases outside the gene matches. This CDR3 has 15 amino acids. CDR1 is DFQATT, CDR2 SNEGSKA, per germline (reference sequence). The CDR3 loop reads CSARDPRGGGETQYF. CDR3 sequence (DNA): TGCAGTGCTAGAGACCCCCGGGGGGGAGGGGAGACCCAGTACTTC.

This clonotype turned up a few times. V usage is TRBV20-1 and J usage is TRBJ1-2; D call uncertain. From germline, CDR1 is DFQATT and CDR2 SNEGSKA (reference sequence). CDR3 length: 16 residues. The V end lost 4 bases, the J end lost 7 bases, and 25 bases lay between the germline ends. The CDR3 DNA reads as TGCAGTGCTACCTACGTATCCGCGACCTCCTGGGGTGGCTACACCTTC. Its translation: CSATYVSATSWGGYTF.

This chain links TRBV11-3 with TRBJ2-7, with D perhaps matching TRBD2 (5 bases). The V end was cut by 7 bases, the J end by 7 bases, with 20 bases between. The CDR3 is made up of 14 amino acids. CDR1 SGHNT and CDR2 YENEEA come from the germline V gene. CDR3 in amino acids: CASTPSRLTGEQYF. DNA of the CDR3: TGTGCCAGCACCCCGAGCCGCCTCACGGGAGAGCAGTACTTC.

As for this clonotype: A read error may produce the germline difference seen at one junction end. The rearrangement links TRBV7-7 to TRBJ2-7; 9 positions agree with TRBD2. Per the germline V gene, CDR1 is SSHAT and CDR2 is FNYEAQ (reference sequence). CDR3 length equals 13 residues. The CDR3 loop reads CASSLNSGSEQYF. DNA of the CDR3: TGTGCTAGCAGCTTAAATAGCGGGAGCGAGCAGTACTTC.

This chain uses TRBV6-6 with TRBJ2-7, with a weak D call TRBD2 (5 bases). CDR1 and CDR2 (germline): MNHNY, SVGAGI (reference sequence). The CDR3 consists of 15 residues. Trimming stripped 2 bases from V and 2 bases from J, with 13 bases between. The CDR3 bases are TGTGCCAGCAGTTACGGTGCCGGGAAGCCCTACGAGCAGTACTTC. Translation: CASSYGAGKPYEQYF.

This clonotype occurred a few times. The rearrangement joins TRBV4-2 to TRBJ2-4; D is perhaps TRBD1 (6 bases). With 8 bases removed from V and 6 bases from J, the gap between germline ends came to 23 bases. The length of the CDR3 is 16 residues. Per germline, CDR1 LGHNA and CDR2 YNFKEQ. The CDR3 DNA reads TGTGCCAGCGGGTTCAGGGGATCGAGACTTAGAAACATTCAGTACTTC. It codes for CASGFRGSRLRNIQYF.

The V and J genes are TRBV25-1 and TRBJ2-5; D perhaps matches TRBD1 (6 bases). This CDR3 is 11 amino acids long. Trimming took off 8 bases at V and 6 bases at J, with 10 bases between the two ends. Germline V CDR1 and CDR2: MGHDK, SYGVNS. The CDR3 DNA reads TGTGCCAGCCGCAGGGGTCAGACCCAGTACTTC. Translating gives CASRRGQTQYF.

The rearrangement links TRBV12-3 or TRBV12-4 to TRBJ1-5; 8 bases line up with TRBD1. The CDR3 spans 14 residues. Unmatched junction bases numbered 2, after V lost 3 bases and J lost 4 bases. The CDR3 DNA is TGTGCCAGCAGTTTCCGGGACAGGAATCAGCCCCAGCATTTT. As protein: CASSFRDRNQPQHF.

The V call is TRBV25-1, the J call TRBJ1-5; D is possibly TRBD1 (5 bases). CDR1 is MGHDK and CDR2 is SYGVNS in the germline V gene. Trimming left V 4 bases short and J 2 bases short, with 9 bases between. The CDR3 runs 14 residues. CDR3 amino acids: CASSGGNRNQPQHF. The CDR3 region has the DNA TGTGCCAGCAGTGGGGGGAACCGCAATCAGCCCCAGCATTTT.

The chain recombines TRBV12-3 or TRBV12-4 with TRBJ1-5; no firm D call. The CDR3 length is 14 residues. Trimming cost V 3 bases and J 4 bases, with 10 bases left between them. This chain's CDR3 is CASSLNSENQPQHF. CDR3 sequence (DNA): TGTGCCAGCAGTTTGAACTCTGAGAATCAGCCCCAGCATTTT.

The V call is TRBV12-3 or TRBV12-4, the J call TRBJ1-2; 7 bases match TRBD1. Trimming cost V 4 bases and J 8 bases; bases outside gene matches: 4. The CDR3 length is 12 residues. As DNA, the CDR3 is TGTGCCAGCAGTTCAGGGGGTTGGGGCTACACCTTC. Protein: CASSSGGWGYTF.